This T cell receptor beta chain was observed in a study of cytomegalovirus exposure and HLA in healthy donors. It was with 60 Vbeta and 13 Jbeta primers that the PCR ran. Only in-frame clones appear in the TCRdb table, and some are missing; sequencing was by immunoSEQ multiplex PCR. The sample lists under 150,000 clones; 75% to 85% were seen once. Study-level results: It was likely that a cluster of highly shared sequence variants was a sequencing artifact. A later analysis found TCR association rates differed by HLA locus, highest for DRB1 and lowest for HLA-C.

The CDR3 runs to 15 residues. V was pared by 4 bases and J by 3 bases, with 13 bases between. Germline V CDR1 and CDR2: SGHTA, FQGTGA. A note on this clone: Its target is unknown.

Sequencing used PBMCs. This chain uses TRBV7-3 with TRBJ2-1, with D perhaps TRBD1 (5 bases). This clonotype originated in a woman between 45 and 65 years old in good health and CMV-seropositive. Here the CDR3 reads CASSSQGANYNEQFF. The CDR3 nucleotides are TGTGCCAGCAGCTCCCAAGGGGCGAACTACAATGAGCAGTTCTTC.